This entry concerns a single TCR beta chain. Its antigen has not been determined. No qualities accompany the bases; no much larger clone lies one base away. The entry originates in a study of response to subunit inactivated influenza vaccine (dated by TCRdb to the late 2010s). Context from the whole study: To follow how T cells responded to a trivalent subunit inactivated influenza vaccine, the researchers relied on deep quantitative profiling of the T cell receptor repertoire.

Overall study results and their limits: The authors suggested that each seasonal influenza vaccination may recruit only a limited number of new T cells.

Receptors were amplified or captured by RT-PCR. The sequencing machine was an Illumina HiSeq 2500. TCRdb trimmed public reads at Q25 via fastp, called clones via MiXCR and kept in-frame beta chains. Each CDR3 protein gets just one entry, which takes the most common genes and DNA from the rows behind it. In all, the sample holds around 500,000 distinct CDR3 sequences, and 9.5% to 12% of those were seen once. The ten largest clones capture less than 15% of the sample. Reading the label with the study, this specimen's time point is: more than 35 days after influenza vaccine administration. CDR1 SGHTA and CDR2 FQGNSA are derived from the germline V gene. The CDR3, from cysteine to phenylalanine, totals 14 residues. Only the CDR3 DNA stays, 42 bases, in frame from base 1. V gives up 1 base and J gives up 6 bases, and the segment between their germline ends measures 7 bases.

This receptor was taken from a man between 45 and 60 years old who received an inactivated influenza vaccine. Donor details come from another sample of the same person, matched by shared clones. The sample consisted of PBMCs from blood, taken more than 35 days after vaccination. The rearranged chain carries TRBV7-2 and TRBJ1-6, and the D gene may be TRBD1, 5 bases matching. The nucleotides are TGTGCCAGCAGCTTAGAACAGGTTAATTCACCCCTCCACTTT. It specifies CASSLEQVNSPLHF. The entire variable domain, with the stretches around the CDR3 drawn from the reference TRBV7-2 and TRBJ1-6 proteins, is GAGVSQSPSNKVTEKGKDVELRCDPISGHTALYWYRQSLGQGLEFLIYFQGNSAPDKSGLPSDRFSAERTGGSVSTLTIQRTQQEDSAVYLCASSLEQVNSPLHFGNGTRLTVT.